This TCR beta chain is from a study of T cell responses to AZD1222 COVID-19 vaccine. Broader study findings: Reports indicate that nearly half of spike-specific TCRs are directed at unmutated variant regions. Donors skewed white British and female; clonal diversity was possibly underestimated. The study sampled repertoires only after the peak T cell response.

With respect to this clone: Its target is not known.

Germline CDR1 SGHDT, CDR2 YYEEEE. With 1 base clipped from V and 2 bases from J, the junction kept 6 bases outside the gene matches. CDR3 length: 17 residues. Libraries were prepared by immunoSEQ multiplex PCR; TCRdb keeps only in-frame clonotypes and omits some of them. The profile shows some 120,000 clones, roughly 90% of them singletons. The sequencing here drew on peripheral blood, taken on day 0 of AZD1222 vaccination. This clonotype originated in an adult in good health. The chain recombines TRBV5-6 with TRBJ2-3; 11 nucleotides agree with TRBD2. The CDR3 sequence: CASSLRGTSGNTDTQYF. In DNA form, the CDR3 reads TGTGCCAGCAGCTTGAGGGGGACTAGCGGCAACACAGATACGCAGTATTTT.